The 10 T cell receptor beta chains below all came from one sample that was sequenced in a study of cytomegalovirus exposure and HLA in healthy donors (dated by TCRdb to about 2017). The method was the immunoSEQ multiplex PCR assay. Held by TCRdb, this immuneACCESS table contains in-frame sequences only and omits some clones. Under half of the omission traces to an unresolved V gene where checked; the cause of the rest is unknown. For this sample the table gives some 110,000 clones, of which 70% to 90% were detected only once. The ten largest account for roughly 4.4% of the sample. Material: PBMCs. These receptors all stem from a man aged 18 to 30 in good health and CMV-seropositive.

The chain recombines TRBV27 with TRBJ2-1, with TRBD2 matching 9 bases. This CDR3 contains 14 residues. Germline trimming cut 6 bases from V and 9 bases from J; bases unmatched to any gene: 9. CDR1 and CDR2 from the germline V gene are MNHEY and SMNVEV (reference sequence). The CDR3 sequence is CASSSSGAIREQFF. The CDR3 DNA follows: TGTGCCAGCAGCTCTAGCGGGGCCATTCGTGAGCAGTTCTTC.

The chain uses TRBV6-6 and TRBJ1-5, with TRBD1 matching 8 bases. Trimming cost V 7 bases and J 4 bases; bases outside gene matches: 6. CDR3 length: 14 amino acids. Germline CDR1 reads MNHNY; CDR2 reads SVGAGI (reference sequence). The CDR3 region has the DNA TGTGCCAGCAAGACAGGGGCTTCTAATCAGCCCCAGCATTTT. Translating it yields CASKTGASNQPQHF.

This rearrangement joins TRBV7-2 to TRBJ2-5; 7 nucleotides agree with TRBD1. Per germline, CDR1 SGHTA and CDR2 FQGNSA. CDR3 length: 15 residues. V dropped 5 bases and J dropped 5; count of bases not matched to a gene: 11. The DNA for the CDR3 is TGTGCCAGCAGCGACGAGGGACAGTTCGAGGAGACCCAGTACTTC. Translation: CASSDEGQFEETQYF.

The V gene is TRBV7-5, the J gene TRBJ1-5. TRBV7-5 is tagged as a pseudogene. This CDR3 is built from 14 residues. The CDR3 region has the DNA TGTGCCAGAAGCTCCCGGGGTAGCAATCAGCCCCAGCATTTT. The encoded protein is CARSSRGSNQPQHF.

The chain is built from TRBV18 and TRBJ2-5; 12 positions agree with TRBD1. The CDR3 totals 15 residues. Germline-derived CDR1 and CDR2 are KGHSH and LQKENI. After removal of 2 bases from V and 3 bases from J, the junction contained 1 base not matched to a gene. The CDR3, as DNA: TGTGCCAGCTCACCAGGGACAGGGGGCGAAGAGACCCAGTACTTC. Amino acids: CASSPGTGGEETQYF.

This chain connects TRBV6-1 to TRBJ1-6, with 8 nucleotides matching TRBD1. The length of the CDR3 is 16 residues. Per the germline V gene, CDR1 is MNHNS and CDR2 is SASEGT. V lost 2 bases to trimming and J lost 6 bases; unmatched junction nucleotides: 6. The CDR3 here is CASSERTTGANSPLHF. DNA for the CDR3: TGTGCCAGCAGTGAAAGAACGACAGGGGCTAATTCACCCCTCCACTTT.

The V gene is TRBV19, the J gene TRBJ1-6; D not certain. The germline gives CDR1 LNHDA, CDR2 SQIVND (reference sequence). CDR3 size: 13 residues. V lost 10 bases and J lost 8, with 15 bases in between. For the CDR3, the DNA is TGTGCCACCGCAGATAAGATGTATTCACCCCTCCACTTT. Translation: CATADKMYSPLHF.

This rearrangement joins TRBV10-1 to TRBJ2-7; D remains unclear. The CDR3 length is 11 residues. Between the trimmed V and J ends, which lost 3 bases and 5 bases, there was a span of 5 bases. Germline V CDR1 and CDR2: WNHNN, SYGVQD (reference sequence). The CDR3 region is CASSDGHEQYF. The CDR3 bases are TGCGCCAGCAGTGATGGGCACGAGCAGTACTTC.

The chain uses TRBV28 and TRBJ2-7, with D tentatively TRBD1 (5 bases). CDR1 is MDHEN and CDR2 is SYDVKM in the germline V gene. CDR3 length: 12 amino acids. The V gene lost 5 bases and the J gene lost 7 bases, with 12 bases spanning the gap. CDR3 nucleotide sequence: TGTGCCAGCAGTCCAAGGGGATTAGAGCAGTACTTC. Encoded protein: CASSPRGLEQYF.

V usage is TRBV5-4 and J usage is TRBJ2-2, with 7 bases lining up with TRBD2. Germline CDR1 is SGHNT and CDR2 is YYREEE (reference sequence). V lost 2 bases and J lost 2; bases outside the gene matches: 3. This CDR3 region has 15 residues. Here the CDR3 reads CASSFGGLNTGELFF. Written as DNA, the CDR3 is TGTGCCAGCAGCTTCGGGGGGTTAAACACCGGGGAGCTGTTTTTT.